This T cell receptor beta chain was identified in a study of CD8 T cells in ankylosing spondylitis. The CDR3 sequence is 13 residues long. The germline V gene has CDR1 SGHNT and CDR2 YYREEE (reference sequence). Trimming stripped 0 bases from V and 6 bases from J, with 9 bases between. As concerns this clonotype: Its specificity is not known.

Study-level findings and limits: Earlier reports found some motif variants in synovial fluid and blood in reactive arthritis. Disease-associated clones were reportedly significantly overrepresented in matched ankylosing spondylitis synovial fluid.

One entry per CDR3 protein, called by TCRdb with MiXCR from the 5' RACE reads. The sample carries about 130,000 distinct CDR3 sequences, 6.5% to 9% recorded once. The receptor was derived from a male donor with ankylosing spondylitis or in good health (not recorded which). Sequencing input: blood, either unsorted or a sorted T cell fraction (not recorded which). The genes are TRBV5-4 and TRBJ1-2, with no clear D. CDR3 DNA sequence: TGTGCCAGCAGCTTGGGGGCTTTGGATGGCTACACCTTC. Protein product: CASSLGALDGYTF.